This T cell receptor (beta chain) was retrieved from a study of early stage breast cancer tumors. Study overall: Average read coverage per sample was around 10-fold. Study-wide findings and caveats: Compared with adjacent normal breast tissue, tumors showed around 2.7-fold greater T cell density and higher clonality. In about 90% of the 16 patients, blood comparison separated tumor from normal breast.

Trimming pared 3 bases from V and 0 bases from J, leaving 12 bases between. The germline gives CDR1 SGDLS, CDR2 YYNGEE. This CDR3 region has 16 residues. This clone was detected only a few times. Its target is unknown. Profiled with immunoSEQ multiplex PCR; TCRdb holds only in-frame clones, not every one. The sample lists about 2,600 clones; about 61% were seen once. J is TRBJ2-2 and V is TRBV9, with D possibly matching TRBD1 (6 bases). The source is a person aged 45 to 59 with breast cancer. Sequencing was performed on normal breast tissue next to the tumor. This chain's CDR3 is CASSEGVVANTGELFF. CDR3 bases: TGTGCCAGCAGCGAGGGGGTAGTCGCGAACACCGGGGAGCTGTTTTTT. The whole variable domain, remainder taken from reference TRBV9 and TRBJ2-2, is DSGVTQTPKHLITATGQRVTLRCSPRSGDLSVYWYQQSLDQGLQFLIQYYNGEERAKGNILERFSAQQFPDLHSELNLSSLELGDSALYFCASSEGVVANTGELFFGEGSRLTVL.